This TCR beta chain is drawn from a study of shared clonotypes between healthy human individuals. Study-wide context: Samples came from a couple of female and a few male donors aged 18 to 49.

V gave up 0 bases and J gave up 1 base, with 5 bases separating them. This CDR3 region has 15 residues. In germline, CDR1 is SGDLS, CDR2 YYNGEE. Every immunoSEQ plate was one replicate of a subset's evenly spread DNA. Profiling relied on immunoSEQ multiplex PCR, and the TCRdb table lists in-frame clones only, not all of them. The table shows more than 1,200,000 clones, with around 98.5% occurring only once. A CD45RA-negative memory subset and a CD45RA+ naive subset were separated from the CD4+ cells. Sequencing was done on a sample of naive CD4+ T cells sorted from blood. The subset is: CD45RA+ positively selected. The TCR originated in a man between 25 and 39 years old in good health. The V call is TRBV9, the J call TRBJ2-6; D uncertain. CDR3 nucleotides: TGTGCCAGCAGCGTAGGGCCGTCTGGGGCCAACGTCCTGACTTTC. Residues: CASSVGPSGANVLTF.